One and the same sample provided the 32 T cell receptor beta chains below, sequenced in a study of PD-1 blockade in classical Hodgkin lymphoma. Produced via immunoSEQ multiplex PCR; TCRdb's table is partial and in-frame only. Seen here are fewer than 3,500 clones, 70% to 75% observed once, and the top ten hold approximately 30%. Time point here: cycle 4 day 1 (C4D1), after 6 weeks of nivolumab. All patients experienced relapse after autologous stem cell transplantation, and brentuximab vedotin exposure was variable. Magnetic negative selection isolated CD8+ T cells from thawed PBMCs. Sequencing was performed on CD8+ T cells from blood, taken before the fourth cycle of nivolumab. Source of these receptors: a human donor with classical Hodgkin lymphoma.

The genes are TRBV28 and TRBJ1-5; D is unclear. CDR1 MDHEN and CDR2 SYDVKM come from the germline V gene. Trimming stripped 2 bases from V and 5 bases from J, with 13 bases between. The CDR3 runs 15 residues. CDR3: CASSLLGNEHQPQHF. The CDR3 coding sequence is TGTGCCAGCAGTTTACTGGGGAACGAGCATCAGCCCCAGCATTTT.

V and J are TRBV29-1 and TRBJ1-2; maybe TRBD1 (5 bases). CDR1 SQVTM and CDR2 ANQGSEA come from the germline V gene. The CDR3 runs to 11 residues. V gave up 7 bases and J gave up 4 bases, with 10 bases separating them. The CDR3 region is CSGLGRYGYTF. CDR3 coding DNA: TGCAGCGGGCTGGGGCGCTATGGCTACACCTTC. Filled out from reference TRBV29-1 and TRBJ1-2, the complete variable domain reads SAVISQKPSRDICQRGTSLTIQCQVDSQVTMMFWYRQQPGQSLTLIATANQGSEATYESGFVIDKFPISRPNLTFSTLTVSNMSPEDSSIYLCSGLGRYGYTFGSGTRLTVV.

The V gene is TRBV10-3, the J gene TRBJ2-1; 13 bases are a match to TRBD2. The germline gives CDR1 ENHRY, CDR2 SYGVKD. This CDR3 comprises 15 residues. The ends lost 6 bases at V and 4 bases at J; junction bases unmatched: 3. The CDR3 here is CAIRGLAGVYNEQFF. CDR3 nucleotides: TGTGCCATCAGAGGACTAGCGGGAGTTTACAATGAGCAGTTCTTC.

The CDR3, as DNA: TGTGCCAGCAGTCCTTCACGGACAGGGGCGACTGGCTACACCTTC. It specifies CASSPSRTGATGYTF. V usage is TRBV27 and J usage is TRBJ1-2, with 9 bases fitting TRBD1. CDR1 and CDR2 from the germline V gene are MNHEY and SMNVEV (reference sequence). This CDR3 is built from 15 residues. The V and J ends lost 5 bases and 7 bases, in that order; junction bases with no gene match: 11.

The chain uses TRBV5-1 and TRBJ1-5, with 7 bases lining up with TRBD1. This CDR3 has 15 amino acids. The junction had 5 bases not matched to a gene; V was cut back by 3 bases and J by 2 bases. CDR1 and CDR2 from the germline V gene are SGHRS and YFSETQ. CDR3 protein: CASSSGQSGNQPQHF. The DNA for the CDR3 is TGCGCCAGCAGCTCGGGACAGTCGGGCAATCAGCCCCAGCATTTT. Full variable domain (rest looked up from reference TRBV5-1 and TRBJ1-5): KAGVTQTPRYLIKTRGQQVTLSCSPISGHRSVSWYQQTPGQGLQFLFEYFSETQRNKGNFPGRFSGRQFSNSRSEMNVSTLELGDSALYLCASSSGQSGNQPQHFGDGTRLSIL.

The rearrangement uses TRBV11-1 and TRBJ1-4; no reliable D call. V lost 5 bases, J lost 6 bases, and 13 bases lay in between. This CDR3 contains 14 residues. Germline CDR1 reads SGHAT; CDR2 reads FQDESV (reference sequence). The CDR3 sequence is CASSPKTGYEKLFF. CDR3 coding DNA: TGTGCCAGCAGCCCAAAGACGGGGTATGAAAAACTGTTTTTT.

The CDR3 here is CASSSGLKYNEQFF. The DNA of the CDR3 is TGTGCCAGCAGCTCGGGACTGAAATACAATGAGCAGTTCTTC. The chain combines TRBV7-8 with TRBJ2-1; possible D gene TRBD2, 6 bases. The CDR3 extends over 14 amino acids. The V gene's germline CDR1 is SGHVS and CDR2 FQNEAQ. Trimming removed 4 bases from V and 4 bases from J, with 11 bases in between.

This clone has only a few counts. The CDR3 region is CASSFHQTGSYGYTF. The CDR3 DNA sequence: TGCGCCAGCAGCTTTCACCAGACAGGGTCCTATGGCTACACCTTC. The rearrangement links TRBV5-1 to TRBJ1-2; TRBD1 aligns across 7 bases. CDR3 length equals 15 residues. V gave up 2 bases and J gave up 4 bases; unmatched junction bases: 8. Per germline, CDR1 SGHRS and CDR2 YFSETQ.

The rearrangement joins TRBV19 to TRBJ1-2, with D unresolved. This CDR3 spans 14 amino acids. V dropped 7 bases and J dropped 5 bases, with 17 bases sitting between them. Germline V gene lookup returns CDR1 LNHDA and CDR2 SQIVND (reference sequence). The CDR3, as DNA: TGTGCCAGTATCCAGGAGCCAGCTGATTATGGCTACACCTTC. Its translation: CASIQEPADYGYTF.

This clone was seen once. J is TRBJ2-7 and V is TRBV19; 7 bases align to TRBD2. V was clipped by 3 bases and J by 2 bases; unmatched bases: 7. Germline V gene lookup returns CDR1 LNHDA and CDR2 SQIVND (reference sequence). CDR3 size: 15 residues. CDR3: CASSIGEGLAYEQYF. The DNA for the CDR3 is TGTGCCAGTAGTATTGGGGAGGGTTTGGCCTACGAGCAGTACTTC.

This clone was detected a few times. This sample also contains other DNA sequences that code for the same CDR3. This rearrangement joins TRBV6-5 to TRBJ1-5, with D unclear. From germline, CDR1 is MNHEY and CDR2 SVGAGI. V lost 6 bases, J lost 1 base, and 13 bases lay in between. This CDR3 spans 15 amino acids. The CDR3 sequence: CASSPLDGSNQPQHF. CDR3 nucleotides: TGTGCCAGCAGCCCCCTGGACGGGAGCAATCAGCCCCAGCATTTT.

This clone is classed as large. The V and J genes are TRBV2 and TRBJ2-3; D is possibly TRBD1 or TRBD2 (5 bases each). The length of the CDR3 is 16 residues. Trimming pared 8 bases from V and 2 bases from J, leaving 20 bases between. CDR1 is SNHLY and CDR2 is FYNNEI in the germline V gene. CDR3: CASFLEGEFDTDTQYF. The CDR3 region has the DNA TGTGCCAGCTTCCTCGAAGGGGAGTTCGACACAGATACGCAGTATTTT. The full variable domain, rest sourced from reference TRBV2 and TRBJ2-3, is EPEVTQTPSHQVTQMGQEVILRCVPISNHLYFYWYRQILGQKVEFLVSFYNNEISEKSEIFDDQFSVERPDGSNFTLKIRSTKLEDSAMYFCASFLEGEFDTDTQYFGPGTRLTVL.

The J gene is TRBJ2-7, the V gene TRBV7-9, with TRBD1 identical over 8 bases. Germline V CDR1 and CDR2: SEHNR, FQNEAQ (reference sequence). The CDR3 is 14 amino acids. J was trimmed by 0 bases and V by 5 bases; bases with no gene match: 3. The CDR3 bases are TGTGCCAGCAGCCCGGGACAGGTCTCCTACGAGCAGTACTTC. Its translation is CASSPGQVSYEQYF.

The gene calls are TRBV5-1 and TRBJ1-1; D not resolved. V lost 2 bases, J lost 3 bases, and 5 bases lay in between. This CDR3 has 12 amino acids. Germline CDR1 reads SGHRS; CDR2 reads YFSETQ. CDR3 DNA sequence: TGCGCCAGCAGCTTCGGGGACACTGAAGCTTTCTTT. It specifies CASSFGDTEAFF.

This chain connects TRBV6-6 to TRBJ1-1; a possible D gene is TRBD1 (6 bases). The V end lost 11 bases, the J end lost 2 bases, and 15 bases lay between the germline ends. The CDR3 has 13 residues. CDR1 is MNHNY and CDR2 is SVGAGI in the germline V gene (reference sequence). CDR3 protein: CASRQDGNTEAFF. As DNA, the CDR3 is TGTGCCTCTAGACAGGACGGAAACACTGAAGCTTTCTTT.

Of note for this clone: A single base separates this from a much larger clone, so it may be a read error. Other nucleotide sequences in the sample specify the same CDR3. The V call is TRBV7-2, the J call TRBJ1-2, with 7 bases matching TRBD1. The CDR3 totals 16 residues. Germline-derived CDR1 and CDR2 are SGHTA and FQGNSA. CDR3 sequence: CASSVAGGRGGSGYTF. For the CDR3, the DNA is TGTGCCAGCAGCGTAGCGGGGGGGCGAGGGGGCAGTGGCTACACCTTC.

The chain recombines TRBV28 with TRBJ2-1, with D tentatively TRBD1 (6 bases). Germline CDR1 reads MDHEN; CDR2 reads SYDVKM. Trimming took off 6 bases at V and 0 bases at J, with 24 bases between the two ends. The CDR3 covers 19 residues. The CDR3 DNA reads as TGTGCCAGCAGCTACCCGGGACATGCCTTATTAAGCTCCTACAATGAGCAGTTCTTC. Its translation: CASSYPGHALLSSYNEQFF.

V is TRBV11-2 and J is TRBJ2-7; 11 positions agree with TRBD1. Germline V gives CDR1 SGHAT, CDR2 FQNNGV. J lost 0 bases, V lost 1 base, and 2 bases had no gene match. The CDR3 is made up of 16 amino acids. The CDR3 sequence: CASSLGTGGFSYEQYF. CDR3 DNA sequence: TGTGCCAGCAGCTTAGGGACAGGGGGCTTCTCCTACGAGCAGTACTTC.

The chain recombines TRBV6-1 with TRBJ2-5; D is perhaps TRBD1 (6 bases). Deletions cut 7 bases from V and 7 bases from J, with 16 bases between. From germline, CDR1 is MNHNS and CDR2 SASEGT. The CDR3 is made up of 13 amino acids. CDR3 in amino acids: CASNPGQWGTQYF. CDR3 DNA sequence: TGTGCCAGCAACCCTGGACAGTGGGGGACCCAGTACTTC.

J is TRBJ2-4 and V is TRBV6-1; 11 nucleotides line up with TRBD2. The CDR3 runs 14 residues. The germline CDR1 and CDR2 sequences are MNHNS and SASEGT. V was clipped by 2 bases and J by 9 bases; unmatched bases: 3. The CDR3 spells CASSELGTSGIQYF. DNA for the CDR3: TGTGCCAGCAGTGAACTCGGGACTAGCGGCATTCAGTACTTC.

In its sample, this clone was seen a few times. The chain has TRBV4-1 and TRBJ1-2; tentative D call: TRBD1 (5 bases). CDR1 and CDR2 from the germline V gene are MGHRA and YSYEKL. V lost 0 bases, J lost 2 bases, and 25 bases lay in between. CDR3 length equals 20 residues. The CDR3 is CASSQEGGGGAGAFNYGYTF. The CDR3 DNA reads TGCGCCAGCAGCCAAGAGGGCGGGGGGGGAGCCGGGGCTTTCAACTATGGCTACACCTTC.

This clone rates as medium-sized. Here the CDR3 DNA reads TGTGCCAGCAGCCTAGAACAGGGGGCGGGGGAGACCCAGTACTTC. Its translation is CASSLEQGAGETQYF. This sequence joins TRBV28 and TRBJ2-5; 9 positions agree with TRBD1. Germline-derived CDR1 and CDR2 are MDHEN and SYDVKM. The junction had 10 bases not matched to a gene; V was cut back by 6 bases and J by 5 bases. CDR3 size: 15 residues. Looking up the rest from reference TRBV28 and TRBJ2-5 gives the full variable domain: DVKVTQSSRYLVKRTGEKVFLECVQDMDHENMFWYRQDPGLGLRLIYFSYDVKMKEKGDIPEGYSVSREKKERFSLILESASTNQTSMYLCASSLEQGAGETQYFGPGTRLLVL.

The chain employs TRBV2 and TRBJ1-1, with a tentative D call TRBD1 (6 bases). CDR3 size: 13 residues. Deletions cut 6 bases from V and 2 bases from J, with 10 bases between. Per the germline V gene, CDR1 is SNHLY and CDR2 is FYNNEI. CDR3 nucleotides: TGTGCCAGCAGGGCCAGGGGAAACACTGAAGCTTTCTTT. It yields the protein CASRARGNTEAFF.

V is TRBV7-9 and J is TRBJ1-3; a possible D gene is TRBD1 (6 bases). The CDR3 has 17 amino acids. Germline V CDR1 and CDR2: SEHNR, FQNEAQ (reference sequence). Trimming cost V 5 bases and J 0 bases, with 17 bases left between them. CDR3 in amino acids: CASSPPTGSYSGNTIYF. The CDR3 nucleotides read TGTGCCAGCAGCCCGCCGACAGGTTCTTACTCTGGAAACACCATATATTTT.

This chain connects TRBV29-1 to TRBJ2-7; 10 positions agree with TRBD2. The length of the CDR3 is 17 residues. Germline CDR1 is SQVTM and CDR2 is ANQGSEA. J gave up 0 bases and V 3 bases, and 11 bases lay outside the gene matches. CDR3 sequence reads: CSVDGIAGGIPSYEQYF. The DNA of the CDR3 is TGCAGCGTTGACGGGATAGCGGGAGGTATTCCCTCCTACGAGCAGTACTTC.

The sample holds a few counts of this clone. The chain recombines TRBV9 with TRBJ2-3; TRBD2 matches at 7 bases. CDR3 length: 15 amino acids. Germline CDR1 is SGDLS and CDR2 is YYNGEE. V was pared by 4 bases and J by 5 bases, with 10 bases of the junction left unmatched. In nucleotides, the CDR3 is TGTGCCAGCAGCCCAATTTCGGGGGGAGTAGATACGCAGTATTTT. It yields the protein CASSPISGGVDTQYF. Looking up the rest from reference TRBV9 and TRBJ2-3 gives the full variable domain: DSGVTQTPKHLITATGQRVTLRCSPRSGDLSVYWYQQSLDQGLQFLIQYYNGEERAKGNILERFSAQQFPDLHSELNLSSLELGDSALYFCASSPISGGVDTQYFGPGTRLTVL.

The genes are TRBV5-3 and TRBJ2-5; TRBD2 might be the D (5 bases). TRBV5-3 counts as an open reading frame of uncertain function. The CDR3 runs 14 residues. Between the trimmed V and J ends, which lost 8 bases and 3 bases, there was a span of 17 bases. The CDR3 coding sequence is TGTGCCAGCAGTCAGTTATTGGGAGAAGAGACCCAGTACTTC. It codes for CASSQLLGEETQYF.

The chain uses TRBV4-2 and TRBJ1-2; D might be TRBD1 (6 bases). V lost 0 bases and J 2 bases, leaving 16 bases between the germline ends. The CDR3 is 17 amino acids. Germline V gene lookup returns CDR1 LGHNA and CDR2 YNFKEQ. The CDR3 is CASSQERGAGTNYGYTF. The CDR3 nucleotides are TGTGCCAGCAGCCAAGAAAGGGGGGCAGGGACCAACTATGGCTACACCTTC.

The chain recombines TRBV28 with TRBJ2-1; 14 nucleotides match TRBD2. J gave up 6 bases and V 4 bases, and 8 bases lay outside the gene matches. The CDR3 extends over 17 amino acids. In germline, CDR1 is MDHEN, CDR2 SYDVKM. In DNA, the CDR3 is TGTGCCAGCAGTTCCAAATCGGGACTAGCGGGAGTCAATGAGCAGTTCTTC. Amino acids: CASSSKSGLAGVNEQFF.

This clone was detected only a few times. The V and J genes are TRBV29-1 and TRBJ2-7; no clear D gene. The CDR3 spans 13 residues. V gave up 6 bases and J gave up 0 bases, with 12 bases separating them. From germline, CDR1 is SQVTM and CDR2 ANQGSEA. The CDR3 DNA is TGCAGCGTAGTTGACTCCAGCTCCTACGAGCAGTACTTC. Translating it yields CSVVDSSSYEQYF.

The chain is built from TRBV6-1 and TRBJ2-5; TRBD2 is a possible D gene (5 bases). Germline CDR1 and CDR2: MNHNS and SASEGT. The CDR3 contains 15 residues. Trimming took off 6 bases at V and 2 bases at J, with 16 bases between the two ends. For the CDR3, the DNA is TGTGCCAGCAGGCGCCTATGGGAGAAACAAGAGACCCAGTACTTC. Translating gives CASRRLWEKQETQYF.

This clone was seen only once. The chain carries TRBV6-5 and TRBJ2-3, with D tentatively TRBD2 (5 bases). This CDR3 contains 16 residues. Between the trimmed V and J ends, which lost 1 base and 1 base, there was a span of 12 bases. Germline loops: CDR1 MNHEY, CDR2 SVGAGI. In nucleotides, the CDR3 is TGTGCCAGCAGTTACTGGCGCGAGGGCGGCACAGATACGCAGTATTTT. Amino acid sequence: CASSYWREGGTDTQYF.